At least ten counts were recorded for the clone carrying this T cell receptor (beta chain). Specified time point: patch test 2, 6 weeks after DPC sensitization. Treatment reported: therapeutic diphenylcyclopropenone sensitization with weekly scalp DPC. In every case, blood was obtained before the patch test was applied. Germline V gene lookup returns CDR1 SQVTM and CDR2 ANQGSEA. The J segment lost 0 bases and the V segment lost 3 bases, leaving 14 bases of the junction unmatched. The CDR3 consists of 19 residues. The sample comes from a study of human T cells and chemical hapten exposure. About the study: Doses of diphenylcyclopropenone went to the patients' scalps weekly throughout the roughly 22-week study.

TCRdb itself ran the RACE reads through MiXCR, one entry per CDR3 protein. The table records roughly 100,000 distinct CDR3 sequences, about 9.6% of them present only once. V usage is TRBV29-1 and J usage is TRBJ2-3, with TRBD2 matching 11 bases. The receptor comes from a middle-aged woman with alopecia areata. Some clones in this sample may be carry-over from other donors' samples. The sequences come from whole blood, collected in connection with sensitization to the hapten diphenylcyclopropenone (DPC). CDR3 sequence (DNA): TGCAGCGTTGAGATTCGGGGGTTAGCGGGAGGGCGGAGCACAGATACGCAGTATTTT. Its translation is CSVEIRGLAGGRSTDTQYF.